This TCR beta chain was identified during a study of blood T cell repertoires in COVID-19. TCRdb's copy holds only in-frame clones and misses some; the assay was immunoSEQ multiplex PCR. In the table there are about 82,000 clones, 80% to 90% of which are singletons. Clinical histories supplied by participants themselves formed the basis of cohort assignment. V shed 4 bases, J shed 3 bases, and the junction held 6 bases outside the gene matches. This CDR3 is 15 amino acids long. The germline V gene has CDR1 SGHAT and CDR2 FQNNGV. V is TRBV11-2 and J is TRBJ2-1; 7 bases line up with TRBD2. The material sequenced was PBMCs or T cells enriched from blood (not recorded which). This clonotype was sampled from a woman aged 45-60 years with acute COVID-19. This CDR3 is CASSSTSVSYNEQFF. CDR3 coding DNA: TGTGCCAGCAGCTCAACTAGCGTAAGCTACAATGAGCAGTTCTTC.